Included here is one T cell receptor (beta chain) sequence, with context. The antigen is undetermined. The germline V gene encodes CDR1 SGHDT and CDR2 YYEEEE. CDR3 length equals 15 residues. After removal of 2 bases from V and 2 bases from J, the junction contained 6 bases not matched to a gene. The data stem from a study of T cell responses to AZD1222 COVID-19 vaccine. Study results and limitations: Possibly, clonal diversity was underestimated; donors were largely white British and included more females. Baseline serology detected seropositivity in only 5 to 7 AZD1222 recipients. The study found Spike-specific TCR breadth and depth rose after two AZD1222 doses. Per reports, nearly half of all spike-specific TCRs target regions that are unmutated in variants.

Generated by immunoSEQ multiplex PCR, the TCRdb table keeps only in-frame clones and is missing some. The profile shows tens of thousands of clones, approximately 83% of them singletons. This specimen consisted of peripheral blood, obtained 28 days after the second AZD1222 dose. This chain connects TRBV5-6 to TRBJ2-7; 8 bases agree with TRBD2. This sequence originates from an adult who received the AZD1222 COVID-19 vaccine. The CDR3 nucleotides are TGTGCCAGCAGCTTCTTGGCGGGAGGAACCTACGAGCAGTACTTC. This encodes CASSFLAGGTYEQYF.